The 21 T cell receptor beta chains reported below all come from one sample, sequenced in a study of identical twins (dated by TCRdb to about 2016). The library was generated by 5' RACE. The instrument given in TCRdb is Illumina HiSeq 2000. TCRdb's own reprocessing of the public reads used fastp at Q25 and MiXCR and kept productive beta chains. Duplicate CDR3 protein sequences are folded into a single record with the most common DNA and genes. The sample table contains approximately 700,000 distinct CDR3 sequences; only one count was recorded for 15% to 20% of them. Roughly 14% of the sample rests with the top ten. This sample was also put to use in a study of T cells expressing NK-cell markers.

Sequences were obtained from PBMCs. These receptors were collected from a woman under 30 in good health.

CDR3 bases: TGCAGCGTGCCCCTCGGGGGGGGAAGCACAGATACGCAGTATTTT. It yields the protein CSVPLGGGSTDTQYF. The gene calls are TRBV29-1 and TRBJ2-3; TRBD2 matches 8 bases. V dropped 6 bases and J dropped 0; count of bases not matched to a gene: 8. This CDR3 has 15 residues. Germline loops: CDR1 SQVTM, CDR2 ANQGSEA.

The CDR3, as DNA: TGCGCCAGCAGCCTCCTACATCCTTACGAGCAGTACTTC. As protein: CASSLLHPYEQYF. The rearrangement uses TRBV5-1 and TRBJ2-7; D ambiguous. Germline V CDR1 and CDR2: SGHRS, YFSETQ. V was cut by 4 bases and J by 4 bases, with 12 bases left in between. The length of the CDR3 is 13 residues.

In this sample, this clonotype turned up a few times. The chain combines TRBV6-1 with TRBJ2-7; unclear D gene. Germline V gene lookup returns CDR1 MNHNS and CDR2 SASEGT. Between the trimmed V and J ends, which lost 7 bases and 0 bases, there was a span of 16 bases. The CDR3 covers 15 residues. CDR3 amino acids: CASTRQARSSYEQYF. For the CDR3, the DNA is TGTGCCAGCACACGCCAAGCGCGAAGCTCCTACGAGCAGTACTTC.

This clonotype was seen repeatedly, ten times or more. This chain links TRBV12-3 or TRBV12-4 with TRBJ2-3; 7 bases map to TRBD2. The CDR3 is 15 residues long. J was trimmed by 6 bases and V by 4 bases; bases with no gene match: 10. CDR3 coding DNA: TGTGCCAGCAGTTACGTGGGGGGGAGAACCGATACGCAGTATTTT. Its protein is CASSYVGGRTDTQYF.

The chain's CDR3 is CASSLVWGRYEQYF. DNA of the CDR3: TGCGCCAGCAGCTTGGTCTGGGGTCGGTACGAGCAGTACTTC. The chain joins TRBV5-1 to TRBJ2-7; D not certain. The germline V gene has CDR1 SGHRS and CDR2 YFSETQ. Trimming took 0 bases from V and 4 from J, leaving 11 bases between them. This CDR3 comprises 14 residues.

V is TRBV12-3 or TRBV12-4 and J is TRBJ2-2; 12 nucleotides agree with TRBD1. J gave up 6 bases and V 5 bases, and 13 bases lay outside the gene matches. This CDR3 spans 18 amino acids. CDR3 residues: CASSHRDRGLKGSGELFF. Written as DNA, the CDR3 is TGTGCCAGCAGTCACCGGGACAGGGGGCTGAAGGGCTCCGGGGAGCTGTTTTTT.

V is TRBV9 and J is TRBJ2-7, with 11 bases lining up with TRBD2. The CDR3 is 14 residues long. Germline CDR1 and CDR2: SGDLS and YYNGEE. V shed 3 bases and J 2 bases; nucleotides not matched to a gene: 1. The CDR3 here is CASSGGLAAYEQYF. DNA of the CDR3: TGTGCCAGCAGCGGGGGACTAGCGGCCTACGAGCAGTACTTC.

This clonotype was seen more than once but under ten times. The rearrangement links TRBV29-1 to TRBJ2-7, with TRBD2 identical over 7 bases. J was trimmed by 7 bases and V by 6 bases; bases with no gene match: 9. Germline loops: CDR1 SQVTM, CDR2 ANQGSEA. The CDR3 loop spans 12 amino acids. The CDR3, as DNA: TGCAGCGTGGGCCAACCGCGGGAGGAGCAGTACTTC. Amino acids: CSVGQPREEQYF.

The chain joins TRBV20-1 to TRBJ2-1; D is unresolved. Trimming took 3 bases from V and 3 from J, leaving 6 bases between them. Germline-derived CDR1 and CDR2 are DFQATT and SNEGSKA (reference sequence). The CDR3 covers 12 residues. The CDR3 coding sequence is TGCAGTGCTAGTGCTATCTACAATGAGCAGTTCTTC. Translation gives CSASAIYNEQFF.

This chain connects TRBV6-4 to TRBJ2-2; 9 bases fit TRBD1. The CDR3 length is 15 residues. Germline V gene sequence: CDR1 MRHNA, CDR2 SNTAGT. Trimming at V came to 6 bases and at J to 4 bases, leaving 6 bases not matched to a gene. CDR3 DNA sequence: TGTGCCAGCAGCGACAGGGGGATAGGCACCGGGGAGCTGTTTTTT. It codes for CASSDRGIGTGELFF.

This clonotype was counted only a few times. This chain links TRBV6-2 or TRBV6-3 with TRBJ1-1, with TRBD1 as a possible D gene (6 bases). This CDR3 has 12 amino acids. CDR1 is MNHEY, CDR2 SVGEGT, per germline. Trimming removed 6 bases at V and 5 bases at J, with 10 bases between. The chain's CDR3 is CASRAGATEAFF. The DNA for the CDR3 is TGTGCCAGCAGAGCAGGGGCGACTGAAGCTTTCTTT.

V gene TRBV11-1 combines with J gene TRBJ1-2; tentatively, D is TRBD1 (6 bases). This CDR3 spans 18 amino acids. CDR1 and CDR2 from the germline V gene are SGHAT and FQDESV (reference sequence). With 0 bases removed from V and 0 bases from J, the gap between germline ends came to 17 bases. The CDR3 DNA is TGTGCCAGCAGCTTAGCGCGACGGGAGGGGGGAGCTAACTATGGCTACACCTTC. Residues: CASSLARREGGANYGYTF.

This sequence joins TRBV20-1 and TRBJ2-1; 12 bases line up with TRBD2. After removal of 2 bases from V and 0 bases from J, the junction contained 5 bases not matched to a gene. The germline CDR1 and CDR2 sequences are DFQATT and SNEGSKA (reference sequence). This CDR3 contains 17 residues. CDR3 sequence: CSARSPSGRASYNEQFF. DNA for the CDR3: TGCAGTGCTAGATCGCCTAGCGGGAGGGCCTCCTACAATGAGCAGTTCTTC.

This chain connects TRBV30 to TRBJ2-5; 11 bases align to TRBD2. CDR1 and CDR2 (germline): GTSNPN, SVGIG (reference sequence). CDR3 length: 14 residues. V gave up 3 bases and J gave up 4 bases; unmatched junction bases: 4. In DNA form, the CDR3 reads TGTGCCTGGAGGAGACTAGCGGGAAGAGAGACCCAGTACTTC. As protein: CAWRRLAGRETQYF.

This clonotype was seen many times. J is TRBJ1-1 and V is TRBV29-1; 7 bases fit TRBD1. The CDR3 spans 14 residues. Germline values: CDR1 SQVTM, CDR2 ANQGSEA. V gave up 6 bases and J gave up 1 base; unmatched junction bases: 8. CDR3 in amino acids: CSVLAGQKNTEAFF. For the CDR3, the DNA is TGCAGCGTCCTCGCGGGACAGAAGAACACTGAAGCTTTCTTT. Based on the CDR3 plus reference TRBV29-1 and TRBJ1-1, the full variable domain is SAVISQKPSRDICQRGTSLTIQCQVDSQVTMMFWYRQQPGQSLTLIATANQGSEATYESGFVIDKFPISRPNLTFSTLTVSNMSPEDSSIYLCSVLAGQKNTEAFFGQGTRLTVV.

This clonotype has just a few counts. The V gene is TRBV7-2, the J gene TRBJ2-2; D tentatively fits TRBD1 or TRBD2 (5 bases each). Germline V gene sequence: CDR1 SGHTA, CDR2 FQGNSA. The V end was cut by 1 base, the J end by 7 bases, with 13 bases between. The CDR3 is made up of 15 amino acids. Here the CDR3 reads CASSLGDARHGELFF. DNA for the CDR3: TGTGCCAGCAGCTTAGGGGACGCCCGACACGGGGAGCTGTTTTTT.

This clonotype was counted ten times or more. The gene calls are TRBV29-1 and TRBJ2-7, with 9 positions matching TRBD1. This CDR3 has 13 amino acids. Trimming cost V 4 bases and J 7 bases; bases outside gene matches: 8. Germline V gives CDR1 SQVTM, CDR2 ANQGSEA. The CDR3 is CSVAGTGFSEQYF. CDR3 coding DNA: TGCAGCGTTGCTGGGACAGGGTTCTCGGAGCAGTACTTC.

V gene TRBV20-1 combines with J gene TRBJ2-1, with D unclear. The V gene lost 5 bases and the J gene lost 3 bases, with 8 bases spanning the gap. CDR1 is DFQATT, CDR2 SNEGSKA, per germline (reference sequence). This CDR3 spans 12 amino acids. For the CDR3, the DNA is TGCAGTGCTTATCCAGTCTACAATGAGCAGTTCTTC. It encodes CSAYPVYNEQFF.

In its sample, this clonotype was seen a few times. V gene TRBV29-1 combines with J gene TRBJ1-1, with no clear D. This CDR3 region has 14 residues. The ends were cut back, 4 bases at V and 0 bases at J, with 12 bases in the middle. Germline assignment: CDR1 SQVTM and CDR2 ANQGSEA. The CDR3 loop is CSVVWSGMNTEAFF. The CDR3 DNA sequence: TGCAGCGTTGTTTGGTCGGGGATGAACACTGAAGCTTTCTTT.

This clonotype was observed many times. The genes are TRBV5-1 and TRBJ1-6, with TRBD1 identical over 11 bases. This CDR3 is built from 15 residues. Germline CDR1 and CDR2: SGHRS and YFSETQ. Trimming at V came to 6 bases and at J to 7 bases, leaving 6 bases not matched to a gene. The CDR3, as DNA: TGCGCCAGCACCCGGACAGGGGGCGGAAATTCACCCCTCCACTTT. Its protein product is CASTRTGGGNSPLHF.

The V gene is TRBV11-2, the J gene TRBJ2-5; 14 positions agree with TRBD2. This CDR3 has 20 amino acids. From germline, CDR1 is SGHAT and CDR2 FQNNGV. V shed 5 bases, J shed 3 bases, and the junction held 17 bases outside the gene matches. DNA of the CDR3: TGTGCCAGCAGCCGTATTCTAAGACTAGCGGGAGGGCCCCCAGAAGAGACCCAGTACTTC. Amino acid sequence: CASSRILRLAGGPPEETQYF.